This T cell receptor beta chain comes out of a study of T cell changes during pregnancy in multiple sclerosis. The CDR3 runs to 13 residues. V was pared by 5 bases and J by 4 bases, with 12 bases between. The germline gives CDR1 SGHKS, CDR2 YYEKEE (reference sequence). TCRdb keeps only in-frame clones here, not all; method: immunoSEQ multiplex PCR. The sample lists around 39,000 clones; 80% to 95% were seen once. This clonotype was obtained from a female donor with multiple sclerosis, enrolled in a pregnancy study. The rearrangement links TRBV5-5 to TRBJ1-1; D is perhaps TRBD1 (6 bases). The sequencing sample was made of PBMCs (not recorded whether the cells were cultured). The CDR3 loop reads CASSTGSGTEAFF. The DNA of the CDR3 is TGTGCCAGCAGTACAGGGTCCGGCACTGAAGCTTTCTTT.